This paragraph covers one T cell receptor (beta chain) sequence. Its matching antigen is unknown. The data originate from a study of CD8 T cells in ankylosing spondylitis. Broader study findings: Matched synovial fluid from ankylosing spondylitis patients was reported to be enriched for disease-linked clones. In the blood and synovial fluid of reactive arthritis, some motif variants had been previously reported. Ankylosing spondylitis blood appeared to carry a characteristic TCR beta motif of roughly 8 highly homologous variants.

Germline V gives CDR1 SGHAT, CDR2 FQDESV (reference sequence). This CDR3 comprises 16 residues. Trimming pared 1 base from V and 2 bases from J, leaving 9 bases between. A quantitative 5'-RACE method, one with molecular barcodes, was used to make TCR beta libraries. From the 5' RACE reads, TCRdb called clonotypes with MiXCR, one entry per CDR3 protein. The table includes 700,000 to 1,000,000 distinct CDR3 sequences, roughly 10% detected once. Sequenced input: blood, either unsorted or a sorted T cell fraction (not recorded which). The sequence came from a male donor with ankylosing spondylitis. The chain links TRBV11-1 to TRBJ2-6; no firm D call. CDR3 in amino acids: CASSLVGTTGANVLTF. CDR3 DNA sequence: TGTGCCAGCAGCTTAGTCGGCACAACTGGGGCCAACGTCCTGACTTTC.